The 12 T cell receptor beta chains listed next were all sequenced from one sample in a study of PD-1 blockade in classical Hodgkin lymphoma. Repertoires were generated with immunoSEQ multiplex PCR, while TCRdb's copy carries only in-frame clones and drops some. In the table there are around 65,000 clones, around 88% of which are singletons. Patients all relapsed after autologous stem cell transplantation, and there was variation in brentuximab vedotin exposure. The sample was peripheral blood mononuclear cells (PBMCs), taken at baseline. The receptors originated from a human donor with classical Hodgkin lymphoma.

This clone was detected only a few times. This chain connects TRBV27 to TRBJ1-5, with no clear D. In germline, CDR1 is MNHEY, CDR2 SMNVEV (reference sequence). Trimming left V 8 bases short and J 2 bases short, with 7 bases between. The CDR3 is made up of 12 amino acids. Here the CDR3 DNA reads TGTGCCAGCCGGATAGGCAATCAGCCCCAGCATTTT. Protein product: CASRIGNQPQHF.

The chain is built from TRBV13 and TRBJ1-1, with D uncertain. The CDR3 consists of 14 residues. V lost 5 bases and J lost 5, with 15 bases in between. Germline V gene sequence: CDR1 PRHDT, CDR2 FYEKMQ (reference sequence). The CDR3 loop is CASSPPEKWTEAFF. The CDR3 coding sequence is TGTGCCAGCAGCCCTCCCGAAAAGTGGACTGAAGCTTTCTTT.

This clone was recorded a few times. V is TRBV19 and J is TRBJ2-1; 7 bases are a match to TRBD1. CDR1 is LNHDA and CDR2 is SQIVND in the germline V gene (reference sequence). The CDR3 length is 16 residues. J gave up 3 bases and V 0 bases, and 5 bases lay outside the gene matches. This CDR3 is CASSIDVRQGYNEQFF. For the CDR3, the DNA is TGTGCCAGTAGTATAGACGTGAGACAGGGCTACAATGAGCAGTTCTTC. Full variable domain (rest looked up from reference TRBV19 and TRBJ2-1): DGGITQSPKYLFRKEGQNVTLSCEQNLNHDAMYWYRQDPGQGLRLIYYSQIVNDFQKGDIAEGYSVSREKKESFPLTVTSAQKNPTAFYLCASSIDVRQGYNEQFFGPGTRLTVL.

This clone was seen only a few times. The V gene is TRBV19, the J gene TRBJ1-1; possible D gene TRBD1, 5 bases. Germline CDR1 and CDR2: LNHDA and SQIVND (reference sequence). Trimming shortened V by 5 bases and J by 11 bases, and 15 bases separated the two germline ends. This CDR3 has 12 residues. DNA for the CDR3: TGTGCCAGTAGTGTAATTGGGACGGTGGCTTTCTTT. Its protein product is CASSVIGTVAFF.

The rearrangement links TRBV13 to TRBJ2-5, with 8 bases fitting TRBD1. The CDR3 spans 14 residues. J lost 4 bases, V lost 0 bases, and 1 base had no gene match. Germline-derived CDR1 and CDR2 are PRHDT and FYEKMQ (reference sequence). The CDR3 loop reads CASSLGQGGETQYF. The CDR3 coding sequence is TGTGCCAGCAGCTTAGGACAGGGGGGAGAGACCCAGTACTTC. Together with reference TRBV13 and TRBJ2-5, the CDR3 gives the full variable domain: AAGVIQSPRHLIKEKRETATLKCYPIPRHDTVYWYQQGPGQDPQFLISFYEKMQSDKGSIPDRFSAQQFSDYHSELNMSSLELGDSALYFCASSLGQGGETQYFGPGTRLLVL.

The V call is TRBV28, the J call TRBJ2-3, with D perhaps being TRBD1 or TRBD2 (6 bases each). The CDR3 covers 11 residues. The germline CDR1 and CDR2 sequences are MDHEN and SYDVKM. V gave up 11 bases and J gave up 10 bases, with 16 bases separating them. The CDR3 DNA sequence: TGTGCCTCAACCGATAGGGGGGCGCAGTATTTT. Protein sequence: CASTDRGAQYF.

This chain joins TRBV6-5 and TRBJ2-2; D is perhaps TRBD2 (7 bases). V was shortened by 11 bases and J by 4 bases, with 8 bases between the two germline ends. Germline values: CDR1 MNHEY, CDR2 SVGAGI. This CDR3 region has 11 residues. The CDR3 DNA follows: TGTGCCGCGGGGGCCACCGGGGAGCTGTTTTTT. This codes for CAAGATGELFF.

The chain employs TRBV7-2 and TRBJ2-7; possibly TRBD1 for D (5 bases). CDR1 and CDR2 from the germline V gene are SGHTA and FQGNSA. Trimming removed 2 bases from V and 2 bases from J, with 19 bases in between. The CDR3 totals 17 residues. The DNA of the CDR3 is TGTGCCAGCAGCTTATGGGGCTTCCATACCCTCGCCTACGAGCAGTACTTC. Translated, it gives CASSLWGFHTLAYEQYF.

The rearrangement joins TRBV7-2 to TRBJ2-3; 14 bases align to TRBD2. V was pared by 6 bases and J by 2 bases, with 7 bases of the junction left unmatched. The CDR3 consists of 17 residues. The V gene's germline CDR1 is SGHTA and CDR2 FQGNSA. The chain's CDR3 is CASRFGLAGGFTDTQYF. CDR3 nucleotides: TGTGCCAGCAGATTCGGACTAGCGGGGGGTTTCACAGATACGCAGTATTTT. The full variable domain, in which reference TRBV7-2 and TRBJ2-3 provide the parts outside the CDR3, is GAGVSQSPSNKVTEKGKDVELRCDPISGHTALYWYRQSLGQGLEFLIYFQGNSAPDKSGLPSDRFSAERTGGSVSTLTIQRTQQEDSAVYLCASRFGLAGGFTDTQYFGPGTRLTVL.

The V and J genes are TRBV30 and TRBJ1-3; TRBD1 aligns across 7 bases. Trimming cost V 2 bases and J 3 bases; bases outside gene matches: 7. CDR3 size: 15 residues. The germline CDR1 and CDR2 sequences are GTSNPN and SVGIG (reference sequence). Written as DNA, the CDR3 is TGTGCCTGGAGTCTAGGGGGCGCGGGTGGAAACACCATATATTTT. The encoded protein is CAWSLGGAGGNTIYF.

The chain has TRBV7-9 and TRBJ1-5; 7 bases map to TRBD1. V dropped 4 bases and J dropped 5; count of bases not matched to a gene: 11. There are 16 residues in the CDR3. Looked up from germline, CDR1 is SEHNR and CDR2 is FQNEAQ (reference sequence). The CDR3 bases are TGTGCCAGCAGCTCGATACAGGGGAGAGGTCATCAGCCCCAGCATTTT. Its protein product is CASSSIQGRGHQPQHF.

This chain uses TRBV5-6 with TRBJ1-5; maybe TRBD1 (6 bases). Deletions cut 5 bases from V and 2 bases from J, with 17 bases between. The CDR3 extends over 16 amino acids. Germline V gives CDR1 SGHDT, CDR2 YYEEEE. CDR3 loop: CASSTLTRGGNQPQHF. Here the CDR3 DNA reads TGTGCCAGCAGTACTCTGACAAGGGGGGGCAATCAGCCCCAGCATTTT.